These 29 T cell receptor beta chains were all obtained from the same sample, sequenced in a study of shared clonotypes between healthy human individuals. Method: immunoSEQ multiplex PCR; TCRdb's copy keeps in-frame clones and lacks some. The table lists more than 400,000 clones, around 96% of them singletons, with approximately 0.06% in the top ten. The sequencing input was naive CD4+ T cells sorted from blood. Subset given: CD45RA+ positively selected. The receptors were sampled from a woman in her thirties in good health.

V is TRBV5-4 and J is TRBJ2-7, with 7 bases aligning to TRBD2. Per the germline V gene, CDR1 is SGHNT and CDR2 is YYREEE (reference sequence). This CDR3 region has 13 residues. V dropped 1 base and J dropped 6; count of bases not matched to a gene: 4. Here the CDR3 DNA reads TGTGCCAGCAGCTTGCTAGCGGAAGGCGAGCAGTACTTC. This translates into CASSLLAEGEQYF.

The chain has TRBV4-2 and TRBJ2-3; 10 positions agree with TRBD2. The junction had 10 bases not matched to a gene; V was cut back by 4 bases and J by 6 bases. Germline CDR1 reads LGHNA; CDR2 reads YNFKEQ. The CDR3 covers 16 residues. The CDR3 loop is CASSLKAGGQGDTQYF. The CDR3 nucleotides read TGTGCCAGCAGCCTAAAAGCGGGAGGGCAGGGGGATACGCAGTATTTT.

The chain joins TRBV29-1 to TRBJ1-4; D unclear. CDR3 size: 15 residues. Germline values: CDR1 SQVTM, CDR2 ANQGSEA. Between the trimmed V and J ends, which lost 1 base and 7 bases, there was a span of 16 bases. CDR3 in amino acids: CSVEGVGGWGEKLFF. CDR3 DNA: TGCAGCGTTGAAGGTGTAGGAGGGTGGGGTGAAAAACTGTTTTTT. The full variable domain, its missing parts supplied by reference TRBV29-1 and TRBJ1-4, is SAVISQKPSRDICQRGTSLTIQCQVDSQVTMMFWYRQQPGQSLTLIATANQGSEATYESGFVIDKFPISRPNLTFSTLTVSNMSPEDSSIYLCSVEGVGGWGEKLFFGSGTQLSVL.

V usage is TRBV29-1 and J usage is TRBJ2-5; no clear D. The CDR3 spans 16 residues. Germline CDR1 is SQVTM and CDR2 is ANQGSEA. The V gene lost 6 bases and the J gene lost 4 bases, with 24 bases spanning the gap. Here the CDR3 reads CSVPLGAGVYGETQYF. CDR3 bases: TGCAGCGTCCCCTTAGGCGCTGGGGTTTACGGAGAGACCCAGTACTTC.

The CDR3 sequence: CASSQGQGDQPQHF. DNA for the CDR3: TGTGCCAGCAGTCAGGGACAGGGCGACCAGCCCCAGCATTTT. The chain uses TRBV6-1 and TRBJ1-5; the match to TRBD1 covers 9 bases. Germline CDR1 is MNHNS and CDR2 is SASEGT. With V trimmed by 5 bases and J by 7 bases, 6 bases remained unmatched. There are 14 residues in the CDR3.

V is TRBV4-2 and J is TRBJ1-2; 11 bases match TRBD1. V lost 4 bases and J lost 5; bases outside the gene matches: 12. The CDR3 consists of 17 residues. The V gene's germline CDR1 is LGHNA and CDR2 YNFKEQ. CDR3 region: CASSLKEFRDRGYGYTF. The CDR3 DNA is TGTGCCAGCAGCCTGAAGGAATTCCGGGACAGGGGGTATGGCTACACCTTC.

V usage is TRBV29-1 and J usage is TRBJ2-3; perhaps TRBD2 as D (5 bases). The V end was cut by 4 bases, the J end by 2 bases, with 13 bases between. The CDR3 covers 14 residues. Germline V gene lookup returns CDR1 SQVTM and CDR2 ANQGSEA. CDR3 nucleotide sequence: TGCAGCGTTGGGTCGGGATGGGCCACAGATACGCAGTATTTT. As protein: CSVGSGWATDTQYF.

The chain has TRBV15 and TRBJ1-5; tentative D call: TRBD1 (5 bases). Per germline, CDR1 LNHNV and CDR2 YYDKDF (reference sequence). Trimming removed 0 bases from V and 4 bases from J, with 7 bases in between. The CDR3 consists of 14 residues. The CDR3 DNA sequence: TGTGCCACCAGCAGAGACCAGGGAAATCAGCCCCAGCATTTT. This gives the protein CATSRDQGNQPQHF.

This clone was observed a single time. The sample carries other DNA sequences with the same CDR3. The chain has TRBV27 and TRBJ2-2; D is undetermined. In germline, CDR1 is MNHEY, CDR2 SMNVEV (reference sequence). The CDR3 extends over 12 amino acids. The V and J ends lost 3 bases and 4 bases respectively, with 3 bases between them. CDR3 DNA: TGTGCCAGCAGTTTGGGCACCGGGGAGCTGTTTTTT. Protein sequence: CASSLGTGELFF.

The chain has TRBV4-2 and TRBJ2-7, with D perhaps matching TRBD2 (6 bases). The V and J ends lost 0 bases and 4 bases respectively, with 10 bases between them. The CDR3 is 14 residues long. In germline, CDR1 is LGHNA, CDR2 YNFKEQ. For the CDR3, the DNA is TGTGCCAGCAGCCAAGAACTAGCAAATTACGAGCAGTACTTC. Protein product: CASSQELANYEQYF.

The chain recombines TRBV11-2 with TRBJ2-7; D may match TRBD1 or TRBD2 (5 bases each). The ends were cut back, 4 bases at V and 0 bases at J, with 22 bases in the middle. Germline loops: CDR1 SGHAT, CDR2 FQNNGV. The CDR3 sequence is 18 residues long. The CDR3 nucleotides read TGTGCCAGCAGCTCTCTCGGGACGTCAAAATCAAGCTCCTACGAGCAGTACTTC. It is translated as CASSSLGTSKSSSYEQYF.

This chain links TRBV19 with TRBJ2-3, with 8 bases fitting TRBD1. V trimming: 5 bases; J trimming: 2 bases; junction bases outside the gene matches: 9. Germline V CDR1 and CDR2: LNHDA, SQIVND (reference sequence). The CDR3 consists of 16 residues. The CDR3 DNA sequence: TGTGCCAGTAGTGGGGACAGGCGCTCTTCCACAGATACGCAGTATTTT. Its protein product is CASSGDRRSSTDTQYF.

This rearrangement joins TRBV9 to TRBJ2-7; TRBD2 agrees at 8 bases. The CDR3 sequence is 16 residues long. CDR1 is SGDLS and CDR2 is YYNGEE in the germline V gene. Trimming cost V 0 bases and J 1 base; bases outside gene matches: 6. As DNA, the CDR3 is TGTGCCAGCAGCGTAGATGGGAGCGGGGGATCCTACGAGCAGTACTTC. As protein: CASSVDGSGGSYEQYF.

The chain recombines TRBV27 with TRBJ2-4; 9 nucleotides line up with TRBD1. CDR3 length: 17 amino acids. The V segment lost 5 bases and the J segment 0 bases; nucleotides outside the gene matches: 8. Per the germline V gene, CDR1 is MNHEY and CDR2 is SMNVEV (reference sequence). CDR3 sequence reads: CASSAWTGVGAKNIQYF. The DNA for the CDR3 is TGTGCCAGCAGTGCTTGGACAGGGGTCGGAGCCAAAAACATTCAGTACTTC.

This chain joins TRBV28 and TRBJ1-2; 7 bases are a match to TRBD1. Germline CDR1 is MDHEN and CDR2 is SYDVKM. V shed 7 bases and J 2 bases; nucleotides not matched to a gene: 1. The CDR3 length is 12 residues. The CDR3 nucleotides are TGTGCCAGCAAGACAGGGAACTATGGCTACACCTTC. Protein product: CASKTGNYGYTF.

The V gene is TRBV5-1, the J gene TRBJ2-2, with 10 nucleotides matching TRBD2. Trimming took 0 bases from V and 1 from J; bases not matched to a gene: 9. CDR1 is SGHRS and CDR2 is YFSETQ in the germline V gene. The length of the CDR3 is 19 residues. As DNA, the CDR3 is TGCGCCAGCAGCTTGGAGGAGTTCAGCGGGAGGGAGAACACCGGGGAGCTGTTTTTT. Its protein is CASSLEEFSGRENTGELFF.

The rearrangement links TRBV19 to TRBJ1-1, with D maybe TRBD1 (5 bases). V lost 10 bases and J 1 base, leaving 19 bases between the germline ends. In germline, CDR1 is LNHDA, CDR2 SQIVND (reference sequence). This CDR3 has 15 amino acids. The CDR3 region is CATRTPGLKNTEAFF. The CDR3 DNA reads TGTGCCACCAGAACTCCGGGACTCAAGAACACTGAAGCTTTCTTT.

The chain carries TRBV18 and TRBJ1-3; TRBD1 matches at 8 bases. The length of the CDR3 is 15 residues. Per the germline V gene, CDR1 is KGHSH and CDR2 is LQKENI. J was trimmed by 4 bases and V by 6 bases; bases with no gene match: 8. The CDR3: CASSLGTGTGNTIYF. CDR3 in DNA: TGTGCCAGCTCTCTCGGGACAGGAACCGGAAACACCATATATTTT.

This chain uses TRBV6-6 with TRBJ2-1, with a tentative D call TRBD2 (5 bases). Germline-derived CDR1 and CDR2 are MNHNY and SVGAGI (reference sequence). This CDR3 region has 14 residues. V dropped 5 bases and J dropped 1 base, with 9 bases sitting between them. The CDR3 nucleotides read TGTGCCAGCAGTCCCCGGGATTCCTACAATGAGCAGTTCTTC. This encodes CASSPRDSYNEQFF.

This clone was detected only once. The V gene is TRBV18, the J gene TRBJ2-1; weak D call: TRBD2 (5 bases). The germline V gene has CDR1 KGHSH and CDR2 LQKENI. This CDR3 has 13 residues. V was cut by 3 bases and J by 6 bases, with 9 bases left in between. The CDR3 spells CASSPGEANEQFF. As DNA, the CDR3 is TGTGCCAGCTCACCGGGAGAAGCCAATGAGCAGTTCTTC.

V is TRBV11-2 and J is TRBJ2-3; D call uncertain. The CDR3 runs to 15 residues. The ends were cut back, 1 base at V and 0 bases at J, with 8 bases in the middle. Germline values: CDR1 SGHAT, CDR2 FQNNGV. The CDR3 DNA reads as TGTGCCAGCAGCTTAGGGGTAGACAGCACAGATACGCAGTATTTT. Encoded protein: CASSLGVDSTDTQYF.

This chain uses TRBV19 with TRBJ2-2; 12 nucleotides line up with TRBD1. This CDR3 has 17 residues. The germline CDR1 and CDR2 sequences are LNHDA and SQIVND (reference sequence). The ends lost 7 bases at V and 6 bases at J; junction bases unmatched: 12. The CDR3 here is CASKGTGGTIDAGELFF. The CDR3 nucleotides read TGTGCCAGTAAGGGGACAGGGGGCACCATAGACGCCGGGGAGCTGTTTTTT.

This clone was picked up one time. The chain employs TRBV5-1 and TRBJ2-1, with D hard to call. Trimming shortened V by 3 bases and J by 0 bases, and 13 bases separated the two germline ends. The V gene's germline CDR1 is SGHRS and CDR2 YFSETQ. The CDR3 sequence is 16 residues long. The CDR3 DNA reads TGCGCCAGCAGCTCCTCGGCAGCGAGCTCCTACAATGAGCAGTTCTTC. This codes for CASSSSAASSYNEQFF.

The chain uses TRBV5-1 and TRBJ2-1, with 11 positions matching TRBD2. This CDR3 is built from 17 residues. The germline CDR1 and CDR2 sequences are SGHRS and YFSETQ. The V and J ends lost 3 bases and 1 base, in that order; junction bases with no gene match: 6. CDR3 amino acids: CASSYRTSGWSYNEQFF. The DNA of the CDR3 is TGCGCCAGCAGCTACCGGACTAGCGGGTGGTCCTACAATGAGCAGTTCTTC.

This sequence joins TRBV7-2 and TRBJ2-3, with D hard to call. The CDR3 consists of 17 residues. Germline V CDR1 and CDR2: SGHTA, FQGNSA. Trimming cost V 0 bases and J 3 bases, with 16 bases left between them. The CDR3, as DNA: TGTGCCAGCAGCTTAGCGGCAGGTCACGGCCAGACAGATACGCAGTATTTT. Translation gives CASSLAAGHGQTDTQYF.

The rearrangement uses TRBV5-1 and TRBJ2-5, with TRBD2 matching over 7 bases. CDR1 is SGHRS, CDR2 YFSETQ, per germline. This CDR3 is built from 12 residues. V trimming: 5 bases; J trimming: 5 bases; junction bases outside the gene matches: 3. CDR3 residues: CASSWDYETQYF. CDR3 DNA sequence: TGCGCCAGCAGTTGGGACTACGAGACCCAGTACTTC.

The chain links TRBV6-5 to TRBJ2-7, with a weak D call TRBD1 (6 bases). Germline CDR1 reads MNHEY; CDR2 reads SVGAGI. The CDR3 sequence is 14 residues long. Trimming removed 5 bases from V and 5 bases from J, with 16 bases in between. CDR3 sequence (DNA): TGTGCCAGCAGTGCGAGCAGGGACACCCACGAGCAGTACTTC. Protein product: CASSASRDTHEQYF.

This chain uses TRBV15 with TRBJ1-5; weak D call: TRBD1 (6 bases). V lost 6 bases and J lost 9, with 27 bases in between. This CDR3 contains 17 residues. Germline CDR1 and CDR2: LNHNV and YYDKDF (reference sequence). CDR3 nucleotides: TGTGCCACCAGAACCGGGACAAATCTGCCGGCGGCGGGGCCCCAGCATTTT. Encoded protein: CATRTGTNLPAAGPQHF.

The chain recombines TRBV27 with TRBJ2-3, with unresolved D. The ends were cut back, 8 bases at V and 6 bases at J, with 21 bases in the middle. Germline V CDR1 and CDR2: MNHEY, SMNVEV (reference sequence). The CDR3 has 15 residues. CDR3 sequence reads: CASRLQIPGRDTQYF. CDR3 in DNA: TGTGCCAGCCGCCTACAGATCCCCGGTCGTGATACGCAGTATTTT.